This TCR beta chain emerged from a study of T-cell memory formation after mild COVID-19. Study-level points and caveats: Whereas later expanders leaned CD4+, clones contracting day 15 to 85 showed a balanced CD4/CD8 makeup. Pre-infection memory showed some responding clones, and this suggested that cross-reactive memory joined.

The table lists this clonotype with a few counts. Its antigen is unidentified. With 6 bases clipped from V and 3 bases from J, the junction kept 11 bases outside the gene matches. The CDR3 contains 17 residues. After 5'RACE with constant-segment primers, TCR alpha and TCR beta cDNA libraries carrying sample barcodes and UMIs were obtained. TCRdb passed the 5' RACE reads through MiXCR, listing each CDR3 protein once. Among around 200,000 distinct CDR3 sequences listed, 27% were seen once. The sequence derives from an adult woman who had mild COVID-19 (a few samples of this study predate the infection). Cell type and time point are not known. The specimen was PBMCs or a T cell subset sorted from them (not recorded which). V gene TRBV12-3 or TRBV12-4 combines with J gene TRBJ2-3; 11 bases match TRBD1. CDR3 protein: CASSYGQGAHVTDTQYF. CDR3 coding DNA: TGTGCCAGCAGCTACGGACAGGGGGCCCATGTTACAGATACGCAGTATTTT.